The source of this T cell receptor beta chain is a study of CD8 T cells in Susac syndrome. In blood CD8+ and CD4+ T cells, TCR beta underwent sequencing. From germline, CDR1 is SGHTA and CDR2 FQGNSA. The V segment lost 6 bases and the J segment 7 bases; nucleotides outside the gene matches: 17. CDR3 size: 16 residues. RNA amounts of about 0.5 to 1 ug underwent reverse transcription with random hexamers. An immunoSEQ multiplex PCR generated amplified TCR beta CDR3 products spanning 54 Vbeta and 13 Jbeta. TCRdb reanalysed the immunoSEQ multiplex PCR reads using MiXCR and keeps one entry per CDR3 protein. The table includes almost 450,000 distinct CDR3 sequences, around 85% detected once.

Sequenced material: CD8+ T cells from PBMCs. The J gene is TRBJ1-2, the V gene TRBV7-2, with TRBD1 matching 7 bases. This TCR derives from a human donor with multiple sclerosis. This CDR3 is CASRGIGTDASCGYTF. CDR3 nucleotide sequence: TGTGCCAGCAGGGGCATAGGGACAGACGCTTCGTGTGGCTACACCTTC.